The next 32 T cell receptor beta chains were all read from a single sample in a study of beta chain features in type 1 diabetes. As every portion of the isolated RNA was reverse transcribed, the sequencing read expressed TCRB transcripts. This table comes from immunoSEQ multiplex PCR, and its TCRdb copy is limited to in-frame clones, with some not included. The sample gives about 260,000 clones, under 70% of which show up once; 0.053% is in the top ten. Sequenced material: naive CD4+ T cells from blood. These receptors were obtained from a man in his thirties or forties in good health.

The DNA of the CDR3 is TGTGCCAGCAGTGAATATTTGATGGGCAGGGCGCAAGAGACCCAGTACTTC. Amino acids: CASSEYLMGRAQETQYF. This chain joins TRBV25-1 and TRBJ2-5; D is perhaps TRBD1 (5 bases). Trimming took 0 bases from V and 2 from J, leaving 16 bases between them. The CDR3 length is 17 residues. Germline loops: CDR1 MGHDK, CDR2 SYGVNS.

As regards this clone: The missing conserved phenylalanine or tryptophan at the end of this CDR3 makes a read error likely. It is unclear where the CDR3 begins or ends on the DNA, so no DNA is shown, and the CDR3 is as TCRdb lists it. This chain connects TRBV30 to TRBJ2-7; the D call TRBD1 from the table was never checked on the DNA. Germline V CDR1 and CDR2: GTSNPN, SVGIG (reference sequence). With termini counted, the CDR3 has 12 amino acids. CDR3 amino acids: CAWTKQPGQVLL.

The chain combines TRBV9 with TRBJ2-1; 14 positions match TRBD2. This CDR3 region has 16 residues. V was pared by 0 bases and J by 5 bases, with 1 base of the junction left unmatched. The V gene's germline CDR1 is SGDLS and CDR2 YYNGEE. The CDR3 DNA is TGTGCCAGCAGCGTAGGGACTAGCGGGAGGAACAATGAGCAGTTCTTC. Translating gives CASSVGTSGRNNEQFF.

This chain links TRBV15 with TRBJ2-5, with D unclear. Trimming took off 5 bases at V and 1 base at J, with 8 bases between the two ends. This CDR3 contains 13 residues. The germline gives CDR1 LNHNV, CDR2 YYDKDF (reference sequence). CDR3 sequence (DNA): TGTGCCACCAGCCCGACGGGCCAAGAGACCCAGTACTTC. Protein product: CATSPTGQETQYF.

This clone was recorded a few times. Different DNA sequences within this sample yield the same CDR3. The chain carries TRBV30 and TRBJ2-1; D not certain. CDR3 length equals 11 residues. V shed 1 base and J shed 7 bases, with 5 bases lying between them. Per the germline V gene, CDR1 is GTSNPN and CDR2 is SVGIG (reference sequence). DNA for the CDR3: TGTGCCTGGAGTGGCCGGAATGAGCAGTTCTTC. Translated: CAWSGRNEQFF.

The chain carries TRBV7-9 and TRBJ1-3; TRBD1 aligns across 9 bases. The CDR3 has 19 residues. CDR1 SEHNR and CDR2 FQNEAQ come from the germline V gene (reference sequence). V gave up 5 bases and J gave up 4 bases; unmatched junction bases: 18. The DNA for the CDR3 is TGTGCCAGCAGCCACCGCCGGGACAGGGAAAGGATCGGCGGAAACACCATATATTTT. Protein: CASSHRRDRERIGGNTIYF.

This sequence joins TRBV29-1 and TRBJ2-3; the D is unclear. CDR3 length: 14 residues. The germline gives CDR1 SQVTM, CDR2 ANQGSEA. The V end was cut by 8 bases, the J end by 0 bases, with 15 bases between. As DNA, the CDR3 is TGCAGCCCCTTACTTGGTTTTAGCACAGATACGCAGTATTTT. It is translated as CSPLLGFSTDTQYF.

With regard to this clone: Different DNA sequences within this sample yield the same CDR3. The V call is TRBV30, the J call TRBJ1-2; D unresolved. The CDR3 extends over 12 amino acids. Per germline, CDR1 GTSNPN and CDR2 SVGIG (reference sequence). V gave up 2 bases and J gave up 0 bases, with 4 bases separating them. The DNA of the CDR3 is TGTGCCTGGAGTTCTGCTAACTATGGCTACACCTTC. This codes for CAWSSANYGYTF.

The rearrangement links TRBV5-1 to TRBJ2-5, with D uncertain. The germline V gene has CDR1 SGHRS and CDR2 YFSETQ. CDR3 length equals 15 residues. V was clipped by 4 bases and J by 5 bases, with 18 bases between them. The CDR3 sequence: CASSPSFSARETQYF. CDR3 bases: TGCGCCAGCAGCCCTTCCTTCTCAGCCCGGGAGACCCAGTACTTC. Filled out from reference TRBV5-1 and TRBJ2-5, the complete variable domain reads KAGVTQTPRYLIKTRGQQVTLSCSPISGHRSVSWYQQTPGQGLQFLFEYFSETQRNKGNFPGRFSGRQFSNSRSEMNVSTLELGDSALYLCASSPSFSARETQYFGPGTRLLVL.

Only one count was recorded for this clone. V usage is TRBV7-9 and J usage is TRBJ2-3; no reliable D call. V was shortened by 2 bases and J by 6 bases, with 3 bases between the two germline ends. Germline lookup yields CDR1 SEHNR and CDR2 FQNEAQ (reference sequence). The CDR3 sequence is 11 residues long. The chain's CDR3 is CASSLSDTQYF. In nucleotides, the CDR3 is TGTGCCAGCAGCTTAAGCGATACGCAGTATTTT.

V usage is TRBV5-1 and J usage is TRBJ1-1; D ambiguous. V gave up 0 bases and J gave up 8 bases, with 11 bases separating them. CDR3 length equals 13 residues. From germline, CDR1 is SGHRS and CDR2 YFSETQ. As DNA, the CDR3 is TGCGCCAGCAGCTTGGACCGAAACCAGGAAGCTTTCTTT. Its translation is CASSLDRNQEAFF.

In DNA form, the CDR3 reads TGCAGCGTTGAGAAAGGAGATAGCTCCTACGAGCAGTACTTC. It is translated as CSVEKGDSSYEQYF. The chain employs TRBV29-1 and TRBJ2-7; D gene ambiguous. Germline V gene data show CDR1 as SQVTM and CDR2 as ANQGSEA. This CDR3 has 14 residues. Deletions cut 3 bases from V and 0 bases from J, with 12 bases between.

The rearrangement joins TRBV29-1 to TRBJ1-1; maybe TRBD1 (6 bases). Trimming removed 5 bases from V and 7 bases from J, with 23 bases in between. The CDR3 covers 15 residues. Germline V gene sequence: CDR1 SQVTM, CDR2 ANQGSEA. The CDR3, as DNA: TGCAGCGTTAGCCCCTCCCTCGCTTGGACAGTTGAAGCTTTCTTT. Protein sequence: CSVSPSLAWTVEAFF.

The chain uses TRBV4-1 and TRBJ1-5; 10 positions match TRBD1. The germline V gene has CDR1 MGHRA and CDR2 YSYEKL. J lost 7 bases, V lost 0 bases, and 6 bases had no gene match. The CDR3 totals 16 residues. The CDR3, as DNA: TGCGCCAGCAGCCAAGACGGAGACAGGGGGCGGCAGCCCCAGCATTTT. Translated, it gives CASSQDGDRGRQPQHF.

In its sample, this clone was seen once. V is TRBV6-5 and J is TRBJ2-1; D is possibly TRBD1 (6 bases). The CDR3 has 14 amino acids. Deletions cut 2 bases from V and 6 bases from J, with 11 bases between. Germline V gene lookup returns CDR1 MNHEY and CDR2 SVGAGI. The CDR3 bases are TGTGCCAGCAGTTACGGCAGGGGATCCAATGAGCAGTTCTTC. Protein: CASSYGRGSNEQFF.

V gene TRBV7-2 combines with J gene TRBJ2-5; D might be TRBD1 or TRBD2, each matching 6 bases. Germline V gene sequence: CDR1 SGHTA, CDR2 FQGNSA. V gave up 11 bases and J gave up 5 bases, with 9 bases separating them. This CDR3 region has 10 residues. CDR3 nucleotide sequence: TGTGCCGAAGGGGGGGAGACCCAGTACTTC. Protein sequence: CAEGGETQYF.

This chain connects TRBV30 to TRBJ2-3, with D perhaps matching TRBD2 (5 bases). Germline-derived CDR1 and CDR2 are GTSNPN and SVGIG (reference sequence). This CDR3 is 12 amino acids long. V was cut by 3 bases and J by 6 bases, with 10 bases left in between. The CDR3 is CAWRISGDTQYF. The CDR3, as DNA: TGTGCCTGGAGGATCTCGGGGGATACGCAGTATTTT.

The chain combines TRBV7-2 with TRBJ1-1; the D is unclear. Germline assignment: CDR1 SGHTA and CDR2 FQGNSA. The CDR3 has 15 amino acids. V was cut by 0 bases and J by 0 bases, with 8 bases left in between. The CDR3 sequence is CASSLAPGLNTEAFF. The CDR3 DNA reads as TGTGCCAGCAGCTTAGCGCCAGGCTTGAACACTGAAGCTTTCTTT.

CDR3 sequence reads: CASSAGTGTTSTQYF. In DNA form, the CDR3 reads TGTGCCAGCAGCGCTGGGACAGGGACCACGAGTACGCAGTATTTT. This chain connects TRBV2 to TRBJ2-3, with 9 bases identical to TRBD1. The germline CDR1 and CDR2 sequences are SNHLY and FYNNEI. CDR3 length equals 15 residues. V shed 6 bases, J shed 8 bases, and the junction held 12 bases outside the gene matches.

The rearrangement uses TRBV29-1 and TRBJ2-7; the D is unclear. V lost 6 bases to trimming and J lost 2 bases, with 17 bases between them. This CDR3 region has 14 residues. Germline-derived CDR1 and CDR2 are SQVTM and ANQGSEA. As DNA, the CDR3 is TGCAGCGTCTCGAATGTTGGGGTTCCCTACGAGCAGTACTTC. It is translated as CSVSNVGVPYEQYF.

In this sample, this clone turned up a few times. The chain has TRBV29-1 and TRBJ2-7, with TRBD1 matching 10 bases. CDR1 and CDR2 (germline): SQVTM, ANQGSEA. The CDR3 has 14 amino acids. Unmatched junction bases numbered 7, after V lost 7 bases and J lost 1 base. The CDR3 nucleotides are TGCAGCGCCGCCTCGGGACAGGGGTCCTACGAGCAGTACTTC. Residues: CSAASGQGSYEQYF.

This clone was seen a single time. The CDR3 DNA reads TGCGCCAGCAGCATGACAGACCCCACAGATACGCAGTATTTT. Amino acids: CASSMTDPTDTQYF. The chain couples TRBV5-1 to TRBJ2-3; maybe TRBD1 (5 bases). V was pared by 4 bases and J by 2 bases, with 11 bases between. The CDR3 consists of 14 residues. In germline, CDR1 is SGHRS, CDR2 YFSETQ.

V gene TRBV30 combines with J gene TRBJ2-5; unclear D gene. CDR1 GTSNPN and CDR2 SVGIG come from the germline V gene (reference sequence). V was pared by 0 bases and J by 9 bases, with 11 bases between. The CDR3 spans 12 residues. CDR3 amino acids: CAWSVRVRPQYF. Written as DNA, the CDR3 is TGTGCCTGGAGTGTACGGGTCAGGCCCCAGTACTTC.

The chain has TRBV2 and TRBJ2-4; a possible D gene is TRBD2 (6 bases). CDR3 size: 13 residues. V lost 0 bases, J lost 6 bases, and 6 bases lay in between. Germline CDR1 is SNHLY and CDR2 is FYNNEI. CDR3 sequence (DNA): TGTGCCAGCAGTGAAGCGGAGGGAAACATTCAGTACTTC. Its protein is CASSEAEGNIQYF.

DNA for the CDR3: TGTGCCAGTAGTAAATTGGGACAGGGTGGAGAGACCCAGTACTTC. Residues: CASSKLGQGGETQYF. The J gene is TRBJ2-5, the V gene TRBV19; 9 bases map to TRBD1. The V gene end was trimmed by 4 bases and the J gene end by 4 bases; junction bases not matched to a gene: 7. Germline assignment: CDR1 LNHDA and CDR2 SQIVND (reference sequence). The CDR3 contains 15 residues.

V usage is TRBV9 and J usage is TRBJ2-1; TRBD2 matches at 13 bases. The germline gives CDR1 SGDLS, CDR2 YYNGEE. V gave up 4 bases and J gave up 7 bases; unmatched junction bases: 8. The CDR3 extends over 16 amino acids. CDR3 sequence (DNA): TGTGCCAGCAGCCCGGGACTAGCGGGAAGTTCGAATGAGCAGTTCTTC. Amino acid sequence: CASSPGLAGSSNEQFF.

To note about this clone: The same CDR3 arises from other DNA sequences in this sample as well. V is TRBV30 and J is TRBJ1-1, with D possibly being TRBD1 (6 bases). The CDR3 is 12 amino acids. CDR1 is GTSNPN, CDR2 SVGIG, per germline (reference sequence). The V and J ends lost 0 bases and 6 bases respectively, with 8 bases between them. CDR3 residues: CAWSVGAAEAFF. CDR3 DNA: TGTGCCTGGAGTGTGGGGGCAGCTGAAGCTTTCTTT.

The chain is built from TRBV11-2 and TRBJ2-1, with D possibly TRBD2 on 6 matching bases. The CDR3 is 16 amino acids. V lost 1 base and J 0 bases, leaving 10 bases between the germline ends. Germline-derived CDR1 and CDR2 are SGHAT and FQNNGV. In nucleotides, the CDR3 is TGTGCCAGCAGCTTAGCGCGGGGAGTCTCCTACAATGAGCAGTTCTTC. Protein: CASSLARGVSYNEQFF.

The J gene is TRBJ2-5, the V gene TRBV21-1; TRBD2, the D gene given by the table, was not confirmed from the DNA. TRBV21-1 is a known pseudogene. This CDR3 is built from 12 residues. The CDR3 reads CASSKVEETQYF. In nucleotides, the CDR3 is TGTGCCAGCAGCAAAGTCGAAGAGACCCAGTACTTC.

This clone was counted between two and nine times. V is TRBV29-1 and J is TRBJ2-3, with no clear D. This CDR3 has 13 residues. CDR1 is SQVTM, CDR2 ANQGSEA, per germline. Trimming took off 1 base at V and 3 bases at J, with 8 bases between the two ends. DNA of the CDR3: TGCAGCGTTGAAGTACCAAAGACAGATACGCAGTATTTT. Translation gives CSVEVPKTDTQYF.

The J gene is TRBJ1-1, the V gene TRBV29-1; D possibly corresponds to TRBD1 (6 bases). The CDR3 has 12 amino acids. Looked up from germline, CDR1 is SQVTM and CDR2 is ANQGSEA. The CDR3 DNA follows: TGCGCCGTGGGACACAGGAACACTGAAGCTTTCTTT. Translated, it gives CAVGHRNTEAFF.

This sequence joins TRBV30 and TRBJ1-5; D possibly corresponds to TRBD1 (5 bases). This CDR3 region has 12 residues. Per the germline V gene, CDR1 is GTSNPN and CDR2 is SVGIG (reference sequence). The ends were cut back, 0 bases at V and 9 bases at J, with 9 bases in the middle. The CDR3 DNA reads TGTGCCTGGAGTGTTAGTGGGGGGCCCCAGCATTTT. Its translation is CAWSVSGGPQHF.